This T cell receptor beta chain was captured by sequencing in a study of beta chain features in type 1 diabetes. Study-wide results and limits: Type 1 diabetes patients had moderately but significantly shorter TCRB CDR3s in all four CD4+ subsets. High-TCR-expressing cells could be over-represented by cDNA sequencing. Relative to healthy donors, patients appeared to have naive, central memory and Treg TCRB repertoires that were more similar.

To note about this clone: Antigen specificity is unknown.

V was trimmed by 1 base and J by 0 bases, leaving 6 bases between them. The CDR3 sequence is 14 residues long. The germline CDR1 and CDR2 sequences are SGHTA and FQGNSA. Expressed TCRB transcripts got sequenced, as all isolated RNA was reverse transcribed. Naive, central memory and regulatory T cell samples averaged about 3.5 million reads. Method: immunoSEQ multiplex PCR; TCRdb's copy keeps in-frame clones and lacks some. The data contain 150,000 to 200,000 clones, 63% of them seen just once; the ten biggest clones take up 0.08% to 0.1%. The TCR was taken from a man aged 25-45 years with type 1 diabetes. J is TRBJ1-1 and V is TRBV7-2, with D unclear. Sequencing was performed on naive CD4+ T cells from blood. The CDR3 DNA follows: TGTGCCAGCAGCTTAGGGTTCATGAACACTGAAGCTTTCTTT. Its translation is CASSLGFMNTEAFF.